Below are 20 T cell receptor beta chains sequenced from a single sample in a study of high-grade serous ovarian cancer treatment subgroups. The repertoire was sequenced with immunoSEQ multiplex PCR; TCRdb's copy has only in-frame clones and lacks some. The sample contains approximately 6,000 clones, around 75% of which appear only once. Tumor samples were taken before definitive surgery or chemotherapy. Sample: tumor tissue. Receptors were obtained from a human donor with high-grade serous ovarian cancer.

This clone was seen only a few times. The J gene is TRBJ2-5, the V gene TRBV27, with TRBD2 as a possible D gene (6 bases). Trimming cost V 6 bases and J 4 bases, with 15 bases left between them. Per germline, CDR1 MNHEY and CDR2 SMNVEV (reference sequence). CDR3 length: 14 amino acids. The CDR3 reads CASSQVLAPETQYF. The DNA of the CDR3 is TGTGCCAGCAGCCAAGTACTAGCTCCAGAGACCCAGTACTTC.

The CDR3 is CASRSIATNEKLFF. The CDR3 nucleotides read TGTGCCAGCAGGTCGATTGCAACTAATGAAAAACTGTTTTTT. V is TRBV2 and J is TRBJ1-4, with unresolved D. Germline loops: CDR1 SNHLY, CDR2 FYNNEI. The CDR3 sequence is 14 residues long. Trimming removed 6 bases from V and 0 bases from J, with 8 bases in between.

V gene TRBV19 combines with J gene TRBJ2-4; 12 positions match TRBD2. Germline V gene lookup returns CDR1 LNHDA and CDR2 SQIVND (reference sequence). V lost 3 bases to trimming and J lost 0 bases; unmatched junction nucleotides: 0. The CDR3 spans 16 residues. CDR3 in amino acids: CASSMGLAGAKNIQYF. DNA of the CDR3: TGTGCCAGTAGTATGGGACTAGCGGGAGCCAAAAACATTCAGTACTTC. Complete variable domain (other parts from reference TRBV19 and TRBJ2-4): DGGITQSPKYLFRKEGQNVTLSCEQNLNHDAMYWYRQDPGQGLRLIYYSQIVNDFQKGDIAEGYSVSREKKESFPLTVTSAQKNPTAFYLCASSMGLAGAKNIQYFGAGTRLSVL.

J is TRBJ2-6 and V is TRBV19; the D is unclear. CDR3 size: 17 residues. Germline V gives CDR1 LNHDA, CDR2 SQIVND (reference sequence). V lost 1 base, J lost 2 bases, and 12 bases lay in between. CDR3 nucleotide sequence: TGTGCCAGTAGTATAGTCGCCAGCCCAACTGGGGCCAACGTCCTGACTTTC. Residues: CASSIVASPTGANVLTF.

The CDR3 is CASSQVRGLVLGTGELFF. CDR3 bases: TGCGCCAGCAGCCAAGTAAGGGGGCTGGTTTTGGGCACCGGGGAGCTGTTTTTT. The genes are TRBV4-1 and TRBJ2-2; 7 bases are shared with TRBD1. CDR1 and CDR2 (germline): MGHRA, YSYEKL. The length of the CDR3 is 18 residues. Germline trimming cut 1 base from V and 4 bases from J; bases unmatched to any gene: 12.

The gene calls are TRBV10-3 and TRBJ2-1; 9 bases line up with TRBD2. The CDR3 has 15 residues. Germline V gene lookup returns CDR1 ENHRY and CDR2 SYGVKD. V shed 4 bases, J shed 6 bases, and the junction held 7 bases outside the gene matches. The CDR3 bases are TGTGCCATCAGTGGTTCAGCGGGGGGCTCCAATGAGCAGTTCTTC. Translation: CAISGSAGGSNEQFF.

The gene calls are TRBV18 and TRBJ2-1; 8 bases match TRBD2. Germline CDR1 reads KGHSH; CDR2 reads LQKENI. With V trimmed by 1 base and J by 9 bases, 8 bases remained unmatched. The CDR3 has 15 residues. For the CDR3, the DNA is TGTGCCAGCTCACCACTTGGGACTAGTTTAGGTGAGCAGTTCTTC. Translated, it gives CASSPLGTSLGEQFF.

The CDR3 protein is CASSSYTEAFF. The CDR3 DNA sequence: TGTGCCAGCAGCTCCTACACTGAAGCTTTCTTT. This chain joins TRBV5-4 and TRBJ1-1; no definite D call. The V end lost 3 bases, the J end lost 3 bases, and 3 bases lay between the germline ends. CDR3 length equals 11 residues. The germline CDR1 and CDR2 sequences are SGHNT and YYREEE (reference sequence).

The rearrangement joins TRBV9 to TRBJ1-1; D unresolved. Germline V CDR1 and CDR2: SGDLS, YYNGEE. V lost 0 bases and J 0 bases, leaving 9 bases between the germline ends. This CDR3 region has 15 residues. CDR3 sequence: CASSVGAGLNTEAFF. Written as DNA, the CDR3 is TGTGCCAGCAGCGTAGGAGCGGGATTGAACACTGAAGCTTTCTTT.

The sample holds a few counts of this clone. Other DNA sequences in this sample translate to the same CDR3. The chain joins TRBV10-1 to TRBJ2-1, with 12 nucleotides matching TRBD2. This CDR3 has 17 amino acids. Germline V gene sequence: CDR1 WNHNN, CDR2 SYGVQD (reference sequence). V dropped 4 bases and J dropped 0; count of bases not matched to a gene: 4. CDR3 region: CASSGPTSGSSYNEQFF. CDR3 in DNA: TGCGCCAGCAGTGGGCCGACTAGCGGGAGCTCCTACAATGAGCAGTTCTTC.

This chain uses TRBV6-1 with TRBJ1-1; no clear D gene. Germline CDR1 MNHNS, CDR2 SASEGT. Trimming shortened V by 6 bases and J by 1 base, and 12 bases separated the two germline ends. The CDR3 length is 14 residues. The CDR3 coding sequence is TGTGCCAGCAGGGATCCCTTTTCGAACACTGAAGCTTTCTTT. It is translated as CASRDPFSNTEAFF.

The CDR3 is CATGFDTEAFF. The CDR3 coding sequence is TGTGCCACCGGTTTCGACACTGAAGCTTTCTTT. The chain combines TRBV10-3 with TRBJ1-1; no firm D call. V was pared by 10 bases and J by 3 bases, with 9 bases between. The CDR3 consists of 11 residues. Germline V lookup: CDR1 ENHRY, CDR2 SYGVKD.

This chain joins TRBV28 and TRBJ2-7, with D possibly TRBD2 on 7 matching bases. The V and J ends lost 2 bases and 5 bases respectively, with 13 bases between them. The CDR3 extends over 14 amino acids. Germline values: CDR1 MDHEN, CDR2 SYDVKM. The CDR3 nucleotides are TGTGCCAGCAGTTTAGGGGGGGCTTATAACGAGCAGTACTTC. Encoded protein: CASSLGGAYNEQYF.

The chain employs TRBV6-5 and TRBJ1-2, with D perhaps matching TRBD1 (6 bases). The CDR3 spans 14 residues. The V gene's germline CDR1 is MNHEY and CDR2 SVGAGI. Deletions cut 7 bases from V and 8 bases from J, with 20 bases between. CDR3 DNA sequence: TGTGCCAGCACCTTTCTGGGGGGGGCGGTGGGCTACACCTTC. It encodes CASTFLGGAVGYTF.

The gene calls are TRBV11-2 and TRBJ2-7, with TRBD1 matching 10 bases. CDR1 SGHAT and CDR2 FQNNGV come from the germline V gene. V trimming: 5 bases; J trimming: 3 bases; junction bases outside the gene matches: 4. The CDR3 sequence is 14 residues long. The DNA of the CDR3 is TGTGCCAGCAGCCCCCGGGACAGGGGCTACGAGCAGTACTTC. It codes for CASSPRDRGYEQYF.

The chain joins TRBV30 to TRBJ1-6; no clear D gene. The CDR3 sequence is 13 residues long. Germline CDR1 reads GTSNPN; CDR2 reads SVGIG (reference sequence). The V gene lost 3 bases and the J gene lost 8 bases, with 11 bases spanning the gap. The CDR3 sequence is CAWRDRPDSPLHF. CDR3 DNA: TGTGCCTGGAGGGACCGGCCGGATTCACCCCTCCACTTT.

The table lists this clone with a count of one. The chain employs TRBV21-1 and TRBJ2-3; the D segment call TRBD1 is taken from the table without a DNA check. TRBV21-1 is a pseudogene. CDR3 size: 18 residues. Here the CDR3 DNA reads TGTGCCAGCAGCAAAGTGGACAGGCCCCTGCCCCGCACAGATACGCAGTATTTT. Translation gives CASSKVDRPLPRTDTQYF.

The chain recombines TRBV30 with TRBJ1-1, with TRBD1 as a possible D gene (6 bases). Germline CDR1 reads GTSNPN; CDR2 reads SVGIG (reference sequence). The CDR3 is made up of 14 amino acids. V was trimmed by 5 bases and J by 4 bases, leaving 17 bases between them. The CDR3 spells CAWRGTSWVTEAFF. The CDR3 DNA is TGTGCCTGGCGTGGGACATCGTGGGTCACTGAAGCTTTCTTT.

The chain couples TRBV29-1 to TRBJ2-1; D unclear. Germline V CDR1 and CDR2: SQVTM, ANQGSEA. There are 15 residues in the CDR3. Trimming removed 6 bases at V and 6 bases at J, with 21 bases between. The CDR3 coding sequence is TGCAGCGTAGCCTCCTGGCGGCTGCCTGGCAATGAGCAGTTCTTC. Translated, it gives CSVASWRLPGNEQFF.

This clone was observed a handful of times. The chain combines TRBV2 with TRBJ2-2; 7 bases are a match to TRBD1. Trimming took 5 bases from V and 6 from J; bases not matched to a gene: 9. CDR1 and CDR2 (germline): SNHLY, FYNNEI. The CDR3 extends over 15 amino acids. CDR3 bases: TGTGCCAGCAGTTCGGGACAGCAGGCCCCCGGGGAGCTGTTTTTT. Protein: CASSSGQQAPGELFF.